This T cell receptor beta chain was obtained from a study of shared clonotypes between healthy human individuals. Study summary: The people who gave samples were two women and a few men aged 18 to 49.

Note on this clone: The antigen is unknown.

Study-wide points: When naive CD4 clonotypes were compared across a handful of donors, 4% to 6.5% were shared.

CDR1 LGHNA and CDR2 YSLEER come from the germline V gene. The CDR3 has 16 residues. The J segment lost 6 bases and the V segment lost 0 bases, leaving 3 bases of the junction unmatched. Every immunoSEQ plate was one replicate of a subset's evenly spread DNA. Using immunoSEQ multiplex PCR, the repertoire was profiled, and TCRdb retains in-frame clones only, with some absent. The table has about 1 million clones, about 70% seen once. The chain couples TRBV4-3 to TRBJ2-1; 12 nucleotides line up with TRBD2. The sequencing sample was made of memory CD4+ T cells sorted from blood. Subset reported: CD45RA-negative fraction. This clonotype was obtained from a man aged 18 to 29 in good health. In DNA form, the CDR3 reads TGCGCCAGCAGCCAAGATAGACTAGCGGGAGTCAATGAGCAGTTCTTC. Its protein product is CASSQDRLAGVNEQFF.